This TCR beta chain was documented in a study of cytomegalovirus exposure and HLA in healthy donors. Study-level results: A classifier reportedly called cytomegalovirus status with high sensitivity and specificity. Data from an earlier analysis indicated that most TCR beta V segments were productive either about 87% or about 30% of the time.

V lost 4 bases to trimming and J lost 5 bases, with 8 bases between them. Germline-derived CDR1 and CDR2 are SQVTM and ANQGSEA. The length of the CDR3 is 11 residues. A remark on this clone: Its matching antigen is unknown.

The study ran its PCR with 60 Vbeta and 13 Jbeta primers. Repertoires were generated with immunoSEQ multiplex PCR, while TCRdb's copy carries only in-frame clones and drops some. Among 150,000 to 200,000 clones listed, more than 80% were seen once. The source is a woman between 18 and 30 years old in good health and CMV-seronegative. V gene TRBV29-1 combines with J gene TRBJ1-1; no clear D. Sequences were obtained from PBMCs. CDR3 DNA: TGCAGCGTTGGAGGACTAACTGAAGCTTTCTTT. This sequence encodes CSVGGLTEAFF.